This TCR beta chain derives from a study of beta chain features in type 1 diabetes. The study, taken as a whole, reports: A potential PCR bias toward shorter templates would be equal in patient and control samples. The study found that naive, central memory and Treg TCRB repertoires appeared more similar in patients than in healthy donors.

The CDR3 spans 17 residues. The germline V gene has CDR1 MDHEN and CDR2 SYDVKM. V was cut by 1 base and J by 1 base, with 13 bases left in between. Every participating donor gave one draw, a heparinised blood sample averaging around 120 mL. Since all of the isolated RNA was reverse transcribed, expressed TCRB transcripts were what got sequenced. The data were produced by immunoSEQ multiplex PCR, yet TCRdb's version contains in-frame clones alone and is incomplete. Here the sample spans over 700,000 clones, about a sixth being singletons. The table lists this clone with a few counts. Antigen unknown. Input material: naive CD4+ T cells from blood. This TCR was sampled from a woman aged 18-29 years in good health. V gene TRBV28 combines with J gene TRBJ2-2; D is unclear. The CDR3 loop reads CASSLFRLKQNTGELFF. For the CDR3, the DNA is TGTGCCAGCAGTTTATTCCGACTGAAACAGAACACCGGGGAGCTGTTTTTT.